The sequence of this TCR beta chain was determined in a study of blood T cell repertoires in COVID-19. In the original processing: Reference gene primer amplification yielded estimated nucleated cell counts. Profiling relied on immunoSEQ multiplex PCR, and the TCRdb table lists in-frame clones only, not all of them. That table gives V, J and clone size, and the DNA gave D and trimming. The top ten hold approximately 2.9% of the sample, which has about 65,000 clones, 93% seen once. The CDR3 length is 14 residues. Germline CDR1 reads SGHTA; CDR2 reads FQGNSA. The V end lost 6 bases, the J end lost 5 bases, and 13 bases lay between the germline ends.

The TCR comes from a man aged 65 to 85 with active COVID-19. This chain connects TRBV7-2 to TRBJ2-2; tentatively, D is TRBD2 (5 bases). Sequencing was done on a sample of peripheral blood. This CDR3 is CASSLGPGTGELFF. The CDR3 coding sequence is TGTGCCAGCAGTTTGGGCCCGGGGACCGGGGAGCTGTTTTTT.